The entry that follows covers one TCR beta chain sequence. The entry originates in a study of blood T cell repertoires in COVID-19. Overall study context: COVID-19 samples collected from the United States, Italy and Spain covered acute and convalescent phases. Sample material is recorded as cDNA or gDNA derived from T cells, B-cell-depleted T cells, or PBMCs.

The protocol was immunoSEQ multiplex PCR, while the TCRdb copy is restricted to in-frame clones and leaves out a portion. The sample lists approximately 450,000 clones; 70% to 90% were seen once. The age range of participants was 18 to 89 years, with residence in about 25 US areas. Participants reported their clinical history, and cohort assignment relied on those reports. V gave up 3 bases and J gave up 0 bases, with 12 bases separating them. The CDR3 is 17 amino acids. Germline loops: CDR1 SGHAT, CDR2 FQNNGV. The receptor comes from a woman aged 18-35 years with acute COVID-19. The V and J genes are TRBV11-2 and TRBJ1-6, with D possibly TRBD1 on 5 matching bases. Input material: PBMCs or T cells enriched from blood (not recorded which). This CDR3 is CASSFWTRDSYNSPLHF. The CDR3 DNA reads TGTGCCAGCAGCTTTTGGACACGAGACTCCTATAATTCACCCCTCCACTTT.